What follows are 15 T cell receptor beta chains derived from one specimen sequenced in a study of blood T cell repertoires in COVID-19. This table comes from immunoSEQ multiplex PCR, and its TCRdb copy is limited to in-frame clones, with some not included. Altogether around 130,000 clones are present, roughly 80% being singletons, with the ten largest covering around 15%. The sample was peripheral blood. The receptors here all came from a woman in her 50s with acute or convalescent COVID-19.

The chain carries TRBV4-1 and TRBJ2-7; 8 nucleotides line up with TRBD1. The J segment lost 4 bases and the V segment lost 0 bases, leaving 14 bases of the junction unmatched. This CDR3 region has 18 residues. Looked up from germline, CDR1 is MGHRA and CDR2 is YSYEKL. The CDR3 is CASSQDKVARDRTYEQYF. The CDR3 DNA reads TGCGCCAGCAGCCAAGATAAGGTTGCCAGGGACAGGACGTACGAGCAGTACTTC.

The CDR3 nucleotides are TGTGCCAGCAGCCCGCCGGACAGGATCACAGATACGCAGTATTTT. This encodes CASSPPDRITDTQYF. The J gene is TRBJ2-3, the V gene TRBV13, with 7 bases fitting TRBD1. The germline CDR1 and CDR2 sequences are PRHDT and FYEKMQ (reference sequence). After removal of 5 bases from V and 2 bases from J, the junction contained 7 bases not matched to a gene. The CDR3 is made up of 15 amino acids.

The chain links TRBV6-4 to TRBJ2-3; 10 bases fit TRBD2. CDR1 is MRHNA, CDR2 SNTAGT, per germline. CDR3 size: 15 residues. V lost 6 bases, J lost 0 bases, and 3 bases stayed unmatched. CDR3 in amino acids: CASSPSGGSTDTQYF. The CDR3 DNA reads TGTGCCAGCAGCCCTAGCGGGGGTAGCACAGATACGCAGTATTTT.

The CDR3 DNA reads as TGTGCCAGCAGTCCCCCCAGGGACACGGTCACTGAAGCTTTCTTT. This gives the protein CASSPPRDTVTEAFF. The chain joins TRBV6-5 to TRBJ1-1, with D possibly matching TRBD1 (6 bases). Germline assignment: CDR1 MNHEY and CDR2 SVGAGI. The CDR3 is 15 residues long. With 5 bases removed from V and 4 bases from J, the gap between germline ends came to 17 bases.

J is TRBJ1-6 and V is TRBV6-6; D unclear. The germline V and J ends were trimmed by 6 bases and 0 bases, with 3 bases remaining between them. The germline V gene has CDR1 MNHNY and CDR2 SVGAGI (reference sequence). CDR3 length: 13 residues. In nucleotides, the CDR3 is TGTGCCAGCAGCAGCTCCTATAATTCACCCCTCCACTTT. It is translated as CASSSSYNSPLHF.

The chain joins TRBV1 to TRBJ1-1; TRBD1 is taken as the D call from the table, unchecked against the DNA. TRBV1 is deemed a pseudogene. The CDR3 length is 14 residues. CDR3 sequence: CTSSQDRQNTEAFF. The CDR3 bases are TGCACCAGCAGCCAAGATAGACAGAACACTGAAGCTTTCTTT.

The V and J genes are TRBV10-1 and TRBJ2-1, with TRBD2 as a possible D gene (6 bases). V lost 10 bases to trimming and J lost 4 bases, with 23 bases between them. CDR1 and CDR2 (germline): WNHNN, SYGVQD (reference sequence). This CDR3 is 16 amino acids long. CDR3 loop: CATGPLGLFLYNEQFF. The CDR3 region has the DNA TGCGCCACCGGGCCGCTGGGACTTTTCTTATACAATGAGCAGTTCTTC.

J is TRBJ1-1 and V is TRBV24-1; tentative D call: TRBD1 (6 bases). Germline CDR1 is KGHDR and CDR2 is SFDVKD. The CDR3 spans 17 residues. V lost 0 bases to trimming and J lost 3 bases, with 16 bases between them. Written as DNA, the CDR3 is TGTGCCACCAGTGATTTGAGGGGAGGGGGTTGGGACACTGAAGCTTTCTTT. Translating gives CATSDLRGGGWDTEAFF.

This rearrangement joins TRBV13 to TRBJ2-1; no firm D call. There are 15 residues in the CDR3. V was cut by 7 bases and J by 0 bases, with 13 bases left in between. Germline assignment: CDR1 PRHDT and CDR2 FYEKMQ (reference sequence). The CDR3 DNA reads TGTGCCAGCATGCTACTAAGGAGCTCCTACAATGAGCAGTTCTTC. The encoded protein is CASMLLRSSYNEQFF.

The genes are TRBV19 and TRBJ1-3; tentatively, D is TRBD1 (6 bases). This CDR3 is 15 amino acids long. Deletions cut 4 bases from V and 4 bases from J, with 14 bases between. The V gene's germline CDR1 is LNHDA and CDR2 SQIVND (reference sequence). CDR3 coding DNA: TGTGCCAGTAGTAGCGGACAGCCGGGAGGAAACACCATATATTTT. It encodes CASSSGQPGGNTIYF. The complete variable domain, with remaining parts taken from reference TRBV19 and TRBJ1-3, reads DGGITQSPKYLFRKEGQNVTLSCEQNLNHDAMYWYRQDPGQGLRLIYYSQIVNDFQKGDIAEGYSVSREKKESFPLTVTSAQKNPTAFYLCASSSGQPGGNTIYFGEGSWLTVV.

This clone was seen once. The chain employs TRBV24-1 and TRBJ1-1; 7 bases match TRBD1. V dropped 7 bases and J dropped 0; count of bases not matched to a gene: 4. Germline-derived CDR1 and CDR2 are KGHDR and SFDVKD. This CDR3 comprises 14 residues. The CDR3 DNA reads as TGTGCCACCAGACAGACAGGGATGAACACTGAAGCTTTCTTT. It encodes CATRQTGMNTEAFF.

This clone was counted between two and nine times. V is TRBV5-6 and J is TRBJ2-2; D call uncertain. This CDR3 has 14 amino acids. The ends were cut back, 4 bases at V and 2 bases at J, with 9 bases in the middle. Germline V gene data show CDR1 as SGHDT and CDR2 as YYEEEE. CDR3 in amino acids: CASSSPPNTGELFF. CDR3 sequence (DNA): TGTGCCAGCAGCAGCCCGCCAAACACCGGGGAGCTGTTTTTT.

V gene TRBV3-1 (or the pseudogene TRBV3-2) combines with J gene TRBJ2-4; 9 nucleotides align to TRBD1. Germline-derived CDR1 and CDR2 are LGHDT and YNNKEL (reference sequence). This CDR3 is built from 16 residues. J gave up 10 bases and V 2 bases, and 12 bases lay outside the gene matches. The CDR3 region has the DNA TGTGCCAGCAGCCAAAAGGGACAGGGAGGGGGTTTAATTCAGTACTTC. Its protein product is CASSQKGQGGGLIQYF.

The V and J genes are TRBV27 and TRBJ2-7; the match to TRBD1 covers 11 bases. This CDR3 region has 16 residues. Germline V gene data show CDR1 as MNHEY and CDR2 as SMNVEV (reference sequence). The V gene end was trimmed by 3 bases and the J gene end by 6 bases; junction bases not matched to a gene: 10. CDR3 in DNA: TGTGCCAGCAGTTTTGTGGGGGGACAGGGGGATATCGAGCAGTACTTC. Translation gives CASSFVGGQGDIEQYF.

The chain joins TRBV6-1 to TRBJ1-4, with D possibly matching TRBD1 (5 bases). CDR3 length: 16 amino acids. The V end was cut by 2 bases, the J end by 3 bases, with 13 bases between. Per germline, CDR1 MNHNS and CDR2 SASEGT. The CDR3 region is CASSERGEWANEKLFF. CDR3 sequence (DNA): TGTGCCAGCAGTGAACGGGGGGAATGGGCTAATGAAAAACTGTTTTTT.